This TCR beta chain originates from a study of technical replicates of blood from several donors. The table came from immunoSEQ multiplex PCR; TCRdb's copy has only in-frame clones and leaves some out. Among around 80,000 clones listed, about 96% were seen once. The V end was cut by 8 bases, the J end by 2 bases, with 11 bases between. The CDR3 contains 13 residues. Per the germline V gene, CDR1 is LNHDA and CDR2 is SQIVND (reference sequence). The TCR was taken from a human donor in good health. Sequencing was done on a sample of T cells isolated from PBMCs. The V and J genes are TRBV19 and TRBJ2-3; tentative D call: TRBD2 (6 bases). CDR3 sequence reads: CASSGRLTDTQYF. DNA for the CDR3: TGTGCCAGTTCGGGGAGGCTCACAGATACGCAGTATTTT.